These T cell receptor beta chains were read from a single sample in a study of shared clonotypes between healthy human individuals. Generated by immunoSEQ multiplex PCR, the TCRdb table keeps only in-frame clones and is missing some. This table holds about 490,000 clones, 76% found once. The sample taken for sequencing was PBMCs. These receptors were taken from a middle-aged woman in good health. Some clones in this sample may be carry-over from other donors' samples. Both conserved end residues are part of each CDR3. The D gene is left open where the match is weak. Size values are once, few and many counts, or a class for expanded clones, and some rows have none.

D	V	size	J	CDR3	DNA
NA	TRBV10-3	NA	TRBJ2-5	CAISFQETQYF	TGTGCCATCAGTTTCCAAGAGACCCAGTACTTC
NA	TRBV7-9	NA	TRBJ1-5	CASSSYGDVDQPQHF	TGTGCCAGCAGCTCCTACGGGGATGTCGATCAGCCCCAGCATTTT
NA	TRBV6-5	NA	TRBJ2-2	CASSSPWRNTGELFF	TGTGCCAGCAGTTCCCCGTGGAGGAACACCGGGGAGCTGTTTTTT
NA	TRBV10-2	once	TRBJ2-7	CASTRRGRDTYEQYF	TGCGCCAGCACAAGGAGGGGGCGAGACACCTACGAGCAGTACTTC
NA	TRBV28	NA	TRBJ1-1	CASKSHSTEAFF	TGTGCCAGCAAGTCCCATTCCACTGAAGCTTTCTTT
TRBD1	TRBV4-2	NA	TRBJ1-1	CASSLTTGGTGAFF	TGTGCCAGCAGCCTAACTACAGGGGGCACTGGAGCTTTCTTT
NA	TRBV2	NA	TRBJ1-2	CASSEGGPGGYTF	TGTGCCAGCAGTGAAGGTGGGCCGGGCGGCTACACCTTC
TRBD1	TRBV4-2	once	TRBJ2-7	CASSQVGTETTYEQYF	TGTGCCAGCAGCCAAGTGGGGACAGAGACCACCTACGAGCAGTACTTC
TRBD2	TRBV28	NA	TRBJ2-2	CASSSGSSNTGELFF	TGTGCCAGCAGCAGCGGGAGTTCGAACACCGGGGAGCTGTTTTTT
NA	TRBV7-8	NA	TRBJ1-5	CASSLVGQPQHF	TGTGCCAGCAGCTTAGTCGGTCAGCCCCAGCATTTT
NA	TRBV5-1	many	TRBJ1-1	CASSLGGMNTEAFF	TGCGCCAGCAGCTTGGGCGGAATGAACACTGAAGCTTTCTTT
NA	TRBV18	NA	TRBJ1-6	CASSPLDDSPLHF	TGTGCCAGCTCACCACTCGACGACTCACCCCTCCACTTT
TRBD1	TRBV14	many	TRBJ2-1	CASSQGTGRVDEQFF	TGTGCCAGCAGCCAAGGGACAGGGCGAGTGGATGAGCAGTTCTTC
NA	TRBV29-1	few	TRBJ1-1	CSVVVQWNTEAFF	TGCAGCGTTGTGGTACAGTGGAACACTGAAGCTTTCTTT